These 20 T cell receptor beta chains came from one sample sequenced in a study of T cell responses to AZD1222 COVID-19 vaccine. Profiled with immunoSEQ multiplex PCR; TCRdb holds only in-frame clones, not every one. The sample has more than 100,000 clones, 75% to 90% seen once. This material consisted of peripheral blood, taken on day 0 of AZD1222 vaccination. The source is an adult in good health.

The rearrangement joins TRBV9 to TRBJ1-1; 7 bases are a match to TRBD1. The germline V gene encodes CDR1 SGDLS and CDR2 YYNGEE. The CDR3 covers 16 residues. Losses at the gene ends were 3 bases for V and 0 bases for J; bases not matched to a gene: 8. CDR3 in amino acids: CASSARTTGLNTEAFF. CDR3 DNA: TGTGCCAGCAGCGCCCGGACGACAGGGTTGAACACTGAAGCTTTCTTT.

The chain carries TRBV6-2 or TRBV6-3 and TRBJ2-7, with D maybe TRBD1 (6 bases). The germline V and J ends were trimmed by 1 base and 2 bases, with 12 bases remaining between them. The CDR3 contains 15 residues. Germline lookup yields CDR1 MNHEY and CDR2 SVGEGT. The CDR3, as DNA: TGTGCCAGCAGTTACTTCGGACAGCGGACCTACGAGCAGTACTTC. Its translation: CASSYFGQRTYEQYF.

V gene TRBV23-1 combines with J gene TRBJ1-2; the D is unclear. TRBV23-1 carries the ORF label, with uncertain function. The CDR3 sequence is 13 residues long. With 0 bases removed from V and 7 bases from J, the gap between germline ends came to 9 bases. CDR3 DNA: TGCGCCAGCAGTCAATCCCCCCCTAGTGGCTACACCTTC. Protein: CASSQSPPSGYTF.

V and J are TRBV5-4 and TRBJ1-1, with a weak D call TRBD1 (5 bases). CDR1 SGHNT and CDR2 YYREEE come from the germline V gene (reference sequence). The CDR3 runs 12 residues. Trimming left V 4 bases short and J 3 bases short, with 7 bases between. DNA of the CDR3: TGTGCCAGCAGCGGGGGGGACACTGAAGCTTTCTTT. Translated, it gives CASSGGDTEAFF.

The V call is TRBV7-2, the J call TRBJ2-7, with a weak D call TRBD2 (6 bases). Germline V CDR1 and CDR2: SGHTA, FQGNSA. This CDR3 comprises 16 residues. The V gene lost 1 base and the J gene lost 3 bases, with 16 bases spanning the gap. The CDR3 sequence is CASSLVPASAFYEQYF. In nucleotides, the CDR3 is TGTGCCAGCAGCTTAGTTCCGGCTAGCGCATTCTACGAGCAGTACTTC.

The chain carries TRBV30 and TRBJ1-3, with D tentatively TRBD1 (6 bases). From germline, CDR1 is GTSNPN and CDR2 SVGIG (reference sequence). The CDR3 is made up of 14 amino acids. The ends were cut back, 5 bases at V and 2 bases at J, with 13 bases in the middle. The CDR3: CAWGGQLAGNTIYF. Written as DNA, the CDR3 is TGTGCCTGGGGAGGACAGCTGGCTGGAAACACCATATATTTT.

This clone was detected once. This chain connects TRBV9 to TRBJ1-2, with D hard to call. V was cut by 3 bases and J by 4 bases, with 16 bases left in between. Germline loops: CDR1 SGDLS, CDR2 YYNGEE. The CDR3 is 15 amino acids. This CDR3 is CASSAFGTGGYGYTF. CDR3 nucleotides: TGTGCCAGCAGCGCTTTCGGAACGGGAGGCTATGGCTACACCTTC.

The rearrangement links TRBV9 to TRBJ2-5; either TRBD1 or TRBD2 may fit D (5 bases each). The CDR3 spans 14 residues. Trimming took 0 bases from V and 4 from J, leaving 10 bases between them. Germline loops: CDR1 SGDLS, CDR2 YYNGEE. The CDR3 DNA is TGTGCCAGCAGCGTAGATGCAGGGAGAGAGACCCAGTACTTC. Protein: CASSVDAGRETQYF.

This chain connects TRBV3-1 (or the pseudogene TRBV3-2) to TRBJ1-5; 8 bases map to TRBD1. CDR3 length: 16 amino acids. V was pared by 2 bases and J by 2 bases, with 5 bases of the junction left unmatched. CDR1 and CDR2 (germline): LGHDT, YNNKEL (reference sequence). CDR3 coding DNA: TGTGCCAGCAGCCAATCACAGGGGGTACGCAATCAGCCCCAGCATTTT. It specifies CASSQSQGVRNQPQHF.

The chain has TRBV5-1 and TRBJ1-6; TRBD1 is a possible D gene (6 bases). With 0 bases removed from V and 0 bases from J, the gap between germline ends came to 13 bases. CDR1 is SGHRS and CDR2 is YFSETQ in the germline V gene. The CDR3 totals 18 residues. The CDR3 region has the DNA TGCGCCAGCAGCTTGGCCGGACAGCGCAGCTCCTATAATTCACCCCTCCACTTT. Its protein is CASSLAGQRSSYNSPLHF.

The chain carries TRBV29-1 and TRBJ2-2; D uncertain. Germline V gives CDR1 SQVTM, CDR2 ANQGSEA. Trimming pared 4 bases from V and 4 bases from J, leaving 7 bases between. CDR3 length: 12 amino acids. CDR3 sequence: CSVVPVTGELFF. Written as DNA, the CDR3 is TGCAGCGTTGTACCGGTCACCGGGGAGCTGTTTTTT.

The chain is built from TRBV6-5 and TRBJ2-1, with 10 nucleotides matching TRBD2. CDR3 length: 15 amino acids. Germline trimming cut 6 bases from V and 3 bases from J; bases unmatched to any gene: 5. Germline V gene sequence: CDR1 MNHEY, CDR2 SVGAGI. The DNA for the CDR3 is TGTGCCAGCAGCTCAAGCGGGGGGGGCTACAATGAGCAGTTCTTC. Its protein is CASSSSGGGYNEQFF.

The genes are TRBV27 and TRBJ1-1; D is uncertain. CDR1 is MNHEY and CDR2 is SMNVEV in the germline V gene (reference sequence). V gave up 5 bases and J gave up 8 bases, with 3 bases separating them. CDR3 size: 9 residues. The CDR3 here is CASSPEAFF. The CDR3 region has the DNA TGTGCCAGCAGTCCCGAAGCTTTCTTT.

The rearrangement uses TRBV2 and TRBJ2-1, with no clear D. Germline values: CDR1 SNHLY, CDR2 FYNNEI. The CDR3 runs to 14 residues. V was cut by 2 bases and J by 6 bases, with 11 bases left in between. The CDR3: CASSELATLNEQFF. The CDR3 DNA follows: TGTGCCAGCAGTGAATTGGCGACACTCAATGAGCAGTTCTTC.

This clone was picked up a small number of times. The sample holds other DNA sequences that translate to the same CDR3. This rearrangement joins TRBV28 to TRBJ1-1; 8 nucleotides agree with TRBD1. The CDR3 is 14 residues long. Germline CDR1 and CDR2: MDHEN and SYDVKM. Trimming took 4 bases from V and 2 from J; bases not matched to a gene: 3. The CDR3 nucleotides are TGTGCCAGCAGTTCAGGACAGGGAAACACTGAAGCTTTCTTT. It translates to CASSSGQGNTEAFF.

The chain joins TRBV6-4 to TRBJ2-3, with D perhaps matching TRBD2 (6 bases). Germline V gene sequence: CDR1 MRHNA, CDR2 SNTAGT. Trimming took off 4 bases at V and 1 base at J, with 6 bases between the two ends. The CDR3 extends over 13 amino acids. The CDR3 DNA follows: TGTGCCAGCAGTGTAGCGGGCACAGATACGCAGTATTTT. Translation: CASSVAGTDTQYF.

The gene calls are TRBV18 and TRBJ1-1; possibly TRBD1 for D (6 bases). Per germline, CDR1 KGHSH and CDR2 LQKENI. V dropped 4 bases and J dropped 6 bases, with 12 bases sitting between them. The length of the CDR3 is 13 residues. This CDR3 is CASSQNRVPEAFF. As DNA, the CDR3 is TGTGCCAGCTCACAAAACAGGGTTCCTGAAGCTTTCTTT.

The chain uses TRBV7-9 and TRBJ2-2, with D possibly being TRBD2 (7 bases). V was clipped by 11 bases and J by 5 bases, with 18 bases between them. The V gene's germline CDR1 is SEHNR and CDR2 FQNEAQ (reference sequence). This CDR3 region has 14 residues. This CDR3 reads CAGQRGAETGELFF. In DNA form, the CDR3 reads TGTGCCGGCCAACGGGGGGCGGAGACCGGGGAGCTGTTTTTT.

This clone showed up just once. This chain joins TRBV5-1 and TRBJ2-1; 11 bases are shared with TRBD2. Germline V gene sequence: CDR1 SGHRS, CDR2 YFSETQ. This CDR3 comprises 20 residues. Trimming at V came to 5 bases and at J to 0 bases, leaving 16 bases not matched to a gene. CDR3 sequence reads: CASRSPLLAGGLSSYNEQFF. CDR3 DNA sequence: TGCGCCAGCAGATCCCCACTCCTAGCGGGGGGTCTCAGCTCCTACAATGAGCAGTTCTTC. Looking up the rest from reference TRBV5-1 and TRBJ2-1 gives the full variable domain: KAGVTQTPRYLIKTRGQQVTLSCSPISGHRSVSWYQQTPGQGLQFLFEYFSETQRNKGNFPGRFSGRQFSNSRSEMNVSTLELGDSALYLCASRSPLLAGGLSSYNEQFFGPGTRLTVL.

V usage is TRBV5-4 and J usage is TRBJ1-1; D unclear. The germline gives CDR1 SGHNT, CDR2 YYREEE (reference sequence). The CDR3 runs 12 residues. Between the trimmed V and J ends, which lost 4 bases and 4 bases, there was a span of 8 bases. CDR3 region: CASSRSLTEAFF. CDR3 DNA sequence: TGTGCCAGCAGCCGGAGCCTCACTGAAGCTTTCTTT. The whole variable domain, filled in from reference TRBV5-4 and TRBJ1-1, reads ETGVTQSPTHLIKTRGQQVTLRCSSQSGHNTVSWYQQALGQGPQFIFQYYREEENGRGNFPPRFSGLQFPNYSSELNVNALELDDSALYLCASSRSLTEAFFGQGTRLTVV.